These 6 T cell receptor beta chains were sequenced from one sample in a study of blood T cell repertoires in COVID-19. Libraries were prepared by immunoSEQ multiplex PCR; TCRdb keeps only in-frame clonotypes and omits some of them. The sample lists around 310,000 clones, 90% occurring once. Sequencing input: peripheral blood. Every receptor here comes from a woman aged 40 to 50 with COVID-19, enrolled during active disease.

The genes are TRBV29-1 and TRBJ2-7; perhaps TRBD2 as D (7 bases). This CDR3 has 16 amino acids. Trimming left V 6 bases short and J 6 bases short, with 27 bases between. The germline gives CDR1 SQVTM, CDR2 ANQGSEA. The CDR3 DNA follows: TGCAGCGTGGGGGCGGCTAGCGGAAAGCAGCTCGTCGAGCAGTACTTC. Translating it yields CSVGAASGKQLVEQYF.

The chain uses TRBV20-1 and TRBJ1-6, with 8 bases aligning to TRBD1. V shed 3 bases, J shed 8 bases, and the junction held 9 bases outside the gene matches. The CDR3 runs to 15 residues. Germline V lookup: CDR1 DFQATT, CDR2 SNEGSKA (reference sequence). CDR3 protein: CSASRAGGSDSPLHF. CDR3 sequence (DNA): TGCAGTGCTAGTCGGGCAGGGGGCAGTGATTCACCCCTCCACTTT.

The rearrangement links TRBV3-1 (or the pseudogene TRBV3-2) to TRBJ2-1, with 11 bases lining up with TRBD2. Per the germline V gene, CDR1 is LGHDT and CDR2 is YNNKEL (reference sequence). The CDR3 has 17 amino acids. J was trimmed by 6 bases and V by 4 bases; bases with no gene match: 11. The CDR3 spells CASSLRSGRGMGNEQFF. CDR3 bases: TGTGCCAGCAGCCTCCGTAGCGGGAGGGGCATGGGCAATGAGCAGTTCTTC.

The sample holds one count of this clone. The rearrangement uses TRBV11-2 and TRBJ1-4; 8 nucleotides match TRBD1. Germline lookup yields CDR1 SGHAT and CDR2 FQNNGV. Trimming removed 5 bases from V and 0 bases from J; junction bases left unmatched: 2. This CDR3 is 15 amino acids long. The CDR3 here is CASSGQGTTNEKLFF. The CDR3, as DNA: TGTGCCAGCAGCGGACAGGGTACAACTAATGAAAAACTGTTTTTT.

The rearrangement joins TRBV6-5 to TRBJ1-2; D may be TRBD1 (6 bases). Trimming shortened V by 7 bases and J by 9 bases, and 21 bases separated the two germline ends. The CDR3 is 14 amino acids. The germline gives CDR1 MNHEY, CDR2 SVGAGI. CDR3 nucleotides: TGTGCCAGCAAGTTGGACAGTGGCTCTTTAAGCTACACCTTC. It encodes CASKLDSGSLSYTF.

This rearrangement joins TRBV18 to TRBJ1-1, with a weak D call TRBD1 (5 bases). CDR3 length: 14 amino acids. V lost 6 bases to trimming and J lost 3 bases, with 14 bases between them. Germline V gives CDR1 KGHSH, CDR2 LQKENI. CDR3 in amino acids: CASSTRRGHTEAFF. As DNA, the CDR3 is TGTGCCAGCTCCACCAGGAGGGGCCACACTGAAGCTTTCTTT.